The TCR beta chain under discussion was sequenced for a study of blood T cells in healthy people across ages. General study results and limits: Unsorted PBMCs blocked a conclusive comparison of naive and antigen-experienced cells.

About this clonotype: The antigen is not known.

A second PCR of roughly 6 to 12 cycles used a sample-barcoded 5' primer and a J-beta primer mix. TCRdb reanalysed the 5' RACE reads using MiXCR and keeps one entry per CDR3 protein. The profile shows 600,000 or so distinct CDR3 sequences, less than 60% of them singletons. This CDR3 is 16 amino acids long. Germline CDR1 SGHVS, CDR2 FNYEAQ. The germline V and J ends were trimmed by 1 base and 0 bases, with 10 bases remaining between them. This rearrangement joins TRBV7-6 to TRBJ2-1, with D uncertain. The sequencing input was blood. The origin of this receptor is a man older than 75 in good health. CDR3 DNA: TGTGCCAGCAGCTTAGGTCCGGGCAGCTCCTACAATGAGCAGTTCTTC. Protein: CASSLGPGSSYNEQFF.